Below are 25 T cell receptor beta chains sequenced from a single sample in a study of vaccination effects on CD4 cells after COVID-19. Here immunoSEQ multiplex PCR was the method, and the copy in TCRdb shows in-frame clones only, minus some. This table holds about 14,000 clones, 78% found once. These TCRs are of unknown antigen specificity. Pools of viral peptides were used by the ViraFEST assay to expand antigen-specific CD4+ T cells ahead of sequencing. CD4+ T cell isolation took place after 10 days of culture. According to PCR results, the person was infected with SARS-CoV-2 between March and December 2020. Subjects were given two BNT162b2 or mRNA-1273 vaccine doses. This specimen consisted of CD4+ T cells from PBMCs cultured with HCoV-NL63 spike peptides, obtained after COVID-19 vaccination. All receptors derive from a human donor who had a prior SARS-CoV-2 infection.

This sequence joins TRBV10-3 and TRBJ1-2, with D unresolved. Trimming removed 11 bases at V and 0 bases at J, with 13 bases between. Germline V gene lookup returns CDR1 ENHRY and CDR2 SYGVKD. The CDR3 spans 13 residues. CDR3 DNA: TGTGCCCACACAGCCGCGACTAACTATGGCTACACCTTC. As protein: CAHTAATNYGYTF.

This chain connects TRBV7-2 to TRBJ1-1; 8 positions agree with TRBD1. Germline V gene data show CDR1 as SGHTA and CDR2 as FQGNSA. CDR3 length: 15 amino acids. Trimming took 2 bases from V and 1 from J; bases not matched to a gene: 3. CDR3 DNA sequence: TGTGCCAGCAGCTTACTAGGGACAGGGAACACTGAAGCTTTCTTT. Its translation: CASSLLGTGNTEAFF.

The V gene is TRBV13, the J gene TRBJ2-3, with a weak D call TRBD2 (6 bases). Trimming pared 7 bases from V and 5 bases from J, leaving 16 bases between. Germline V gives CDR1 PRHDT, CDR2 FYEKMQ (reference sequence). This CDR3 contains 14 residues. CDR3 amino acids: CASTGSSGGDTQYF. For the CDR3, the DNA is TGTGCCAGCACAGGGTCCTCCGGGGGAGATACGCAGTATTTT.

The V call is TRBV5-1, the J call TRBJ1-3; no definite D call. The CDR3 has 15 amino acids. CDR1 and CDR2 (germline): SGHRS, YFSETQ. The ends were cut back, 4 bases at V and 2 bases at J, with 13 bases in the middle. CDR3 sequence (DNA): TGCGCCAGCAGCCCGGGTCCGGGGACTGGAAACACCATATATTTT. Residues: CASSPGPGTGNTIYF.

The chain has TRBV20-1 and TRBJ2-3; 10 bases map to TRBD2. The length of the CDR3 is 14 residues. V shed 3 bases and J 1 base; nucleotides not matched to a gene: 1. The germline V gene encodes CDR1 DFQATT and CDR2 SNEGSKA (reference sequence). The DNA of the CDR3 is TGCAGTGCTAGTGGGACTAGCGGCACAGATACGCAGTATTTT. Encoded protein: CSASGTSGTDTQYF.

The chain joins TRBV6-5 to TRBJ2-1, with D perhaps matching TRBD2 (7 bases). V lost 2 bases, J lost 7 bases, and 12 bases lay in between. Germline V CDR1 and CDR2: MNHEY, SVGAGI. This CDR3 spans 14 amino acids. The CDR3: CASSYPGGRNEQFF. Written as DNA, the CDR3 is TGTGCCAGCAGTTACCCGGGGGGCCGGAATGAGCAGTTCTTC.

The V and J genes are TRBV19 and TRBJ1-1; D remains unclear. The CDR3 has 14 amino acids. Germline V lookup: CDR1 LNHDA, CDR2 SQIVND (reference sequence). V lost 4 bases to trimming and J lost 5 bases, with 14 bases between them. CDR3 amino acids: CASSTDGLGTEAFF. In DNA form, the CDR3 reads TGTGCCAGTAGTACAGACGGACTAGGGACTGAAGCTTTCTTT.

This clone was recorded only once. The chain is built from TRBV28 and TRBJ2-3, with TRBD2 matching 12 bases. V trimming: 6 bases; J trimming: 2 bases; junction bases outside the gene matches: 6. The CDR3 consists of 16 residues. The germline gives CDR1 MDHEN, CDR2 SYDVKM. As DNA, the CDR3 is TGTGCCAGCAGCCTACCTAGCGGGAGGGACACAGATACGCAGTATTTT. Translated: CASSLPSGRDTDTQYF.

The rearrangement uses TRBV2 and TRBJ2-1, with 9 bases matching TRBD2. V was pared by 6 bases and J by 5 bases, with 5 bases of the junction left unmatched. The germline CDR1 and CDR2 sequences are SNHLY and FYNNEI. The CDR3 covers 14 residues. The CDR3 DNA follows: TGTGCCAGCAGGGGGACTAGCTTTAACAATGAGCAGTTCTTC. Translated, it gives CASRGTSFNNEQFF.

The V gene is TRBV6-6, the J gene TRBJ1-1, with D tentatively TRBD1 (5 bases). CDR1 MNHNY and CDR2 SVGAGI come from the germline V gene (reference sequence). The CDR3 has 14 amino acids. With 8 bases removed from V and 7 bases from J, the gap between germline ends came to 20 bases. The CDR3 spells CASRSEGTWDEAFF. The CDR3 DNA follows: TGTGCCAGCCGTTCCGAGGGGACCTGGGATGAAGCTTTCTTT.

The chain has TRBV18 and TRBJ2-1, with D tentatively TRBD2 (5 bases). The CDR3 extends over 20 amino acids. From germline, CDR1 is KGHSH and CDR2 LQKENI. The ends were cut back, 0 bases at V and 1 base at J, with 22 bases in the middle. The CDR3 DNA sequence: TGTGCCAGCTCACCACCCTTGACTAACGACTATATAAGGTCCTACAATGAGCAGTTCTTC. It yields the protein CASSPPLTNDYIRSYNEQFF.

The chain couples TRBV30 to TRBJ1-5, with TRBD1 matching over 7 bases. CDR3 length equals 14 residues. The V segment lost 8 bases and the J segment 1 base; nucleotides outside the gene matches: 8. CDR1 is GTSNPN and CDR2 is SVGIG in the germline V gene (reference sequence). The CDR3 region is CAGMTGKSNQPQHF. The DNA of the CDR3 is TGTGCCGGAATGACAGGGAAGAGCAATCAGCCCCAGCATTTT.

This clone has just one count. V usage is TRBV7-9 and J usage is TRBJ1-3; D not certain. Between the trimmed V and J ends, which lost 4 bases and 4 bases, there was a span of 11 bases. CDR3 size: 14 residues. The V gene's germline CDR1 is SEHNR and CDR2 FQNEAQ (reference sequence). This CDR3 reads CASSSRTGGNTIYF. Written as DNA, the CDR3 is TGTGCCAGCAGCTCACGGACGGGGGGAAACACCATATATTTT.

The gene calls are TRBV12-5 and TRBJ1-6; TRBD1 matches 10 bases. The CDR3 extends over 14 amino acids. Germline V lookup: CDR1 LGHNT, CDR2 FRNRAP. V was clipped by 7 bases and J by 8 bases; unmatched bases: 5. CDR3 coding DNA: TGTGCTAGTGTTCCCGGGACAGGGGATTCACCCCTCCACTTT. Amino acids: CASVPGTGDSPLHF. Drawing the rest from reference TRBV12-5 and TRBJ1-6, the complete variable domain is DARVTQTPRHKVTEMGQEVTMRCQPILGHNTVFWYRQTMMQGLELLAYFRNRAPLDDSGMPKDRFSAEMPDATLATLKIQPSEPRDSAVYFCASVPGTGDSPLHFGNGTRLTVT.

The V and J genes are TRBV5-6 and TRBJ2-5, with a possible D match to TRBD2 (6 bases). Per germline, CDR1 SGHDT and CDR2 YYEEEE. V was pared by 3 bases and J by 1 base, with 13 bases between. This CDR3 is 15 amino acids long. The CDR3 reads CASSWGGSSQETQYF. Written as DNA, the CDR3 is TGTGCCAGCAGCTGGGGAGGCAGTTCCCAAGAGACCCAGTACTTC.

V and J are TRBV19 and TRBJ1-1; a weak D match, TRBD1 (6 bases). CDR3 length: 15 amino acids. V dropped 5 bases and J dropped 4 bases, with 17 bases sitting between them. CDR1 and CDR2 from the germline V gene are LNHDA and SQIVND (reference sequence). CDR3 sequence (DNA): TGTGCCAGTAGTGCCTTACGAGGGGGGGTCACTGAAGCTTTCTTT. Amino acid sequence: CASSALRGGVTEAFF. The full variable domain, completed using reference TRBV19 and TRBJ1-1, is DGGITQSPKYLFRKEGQNVTLSCEQNLNHDAMYWYRQDPGQGLRLIYYSQIVNDFQKGDIAEGYSVSREKKESFPLTVTSAQKNPTAFYLCASSALRGGVTEAFFGQGTRLTVV.

V is TRBV2 and J is TRBJ1-1; D possibly corresponds to TRBD1 (6 bases). With 6 bases removed from V and 4 bases from J, the gap between germline ends came to 12 bases. The CDR3 extends over 13 amino acids. CDR1 and CDR2 (germline): SNHLY, FYNNEI. CDR3 region: CASSSGAGTEAFF. CDR3 DNA: TGTGCCAGCAGCTCAGGGGCTGGCACTGAAGCTTTCTTT.

V and J are TRBV3-1 (or the pseudogene TRBV3-2) and TRBJ2-5, with 13 bases identical to TRBD2. This CDR3 is built from 15 residues. The ends lost 4 bases at V and 5 bases at J; junction bases unmatched: 4. Germline assignment: CDR1 LGHDT and CDR2 YNNKEL (reference sequence). CDR3 nucleotides: TGTGCCAGCAGCCGGGGACTAGCGGGGCCGGAGACCCAGTACTTC. It encodes CASSRGLAGPETQYF.

The gene calls are TRBV12-5 and TRBJ1-1, with D uncertain. V dropped 2 bases and J dropped 0 bases, with 13 bases sitting between them. The CDR3 is made up of 16 amino acids. CDR1 LGHNT and CDR2 FRNRAP come from the germline V gene. The CDR3 DNA reads TGTGCTAGTGGTTTGTTTTCCGGGAAACTGAACACTGAAGCTTTCTTT. Protein product: CASGLFSGKLNTEAFF. The entire variable domain, with the rest obtained from reference TRBV12-5 and TRBJ1-1, is as follows: DARVTQTPRHKVTEMGQEVTMRCQPILGHNTVFWYRQTMMQGLELLAYFRNRAPLDDSGMPKDRFSAEMPDATLATLKIQPSEPRDSAVYFCASGLFSGKLNTEAFFGQGTRLTVV.

J is TRBJ2-1 and V is TRBV6-2 or TRBV6-3; unclear D gene. Germline assignment: CDR1 MNHEY and CDR2 SVGEGT. The CDR3 is 12 amino acids. Trimming took 5 bases from V and 9 from J, leaving 11 bases between them. Written as DNA, the CDR3 is TGTGCCAGCAGTCCCGCTAGGGTTGAGCAGTTCTTC. Translated: CASSPARVEQFF.

The chain recombines TRBV27 with TRBJ2-2; no clear D gene. The length of the CDR3 is 14 residues. Germline V CDR1 and CDR2: MNHEY, SMNVEV (reference sequence). Trimming took off 6 bases at V and 1 base at J, with 9 bases between the two ends. In DNA form, the CDR3 reads TGTGCCAGCAGATTTTCTAGGAACACCGGGGAGCTGTTTTTT. This translates into CASRFSRNTGELFF.

The genes are TRBV9 and TRBJ2-7; D might be TRBD1 (5 bases). V was clipped by 3 bases and J by 3 bases, with 13 bases between them. The CDR3 contains 14 residues. From germline, CDR1 is SGDLS and CDR2 YYNGEE. CDR3 in DNA: TGTGCCAGCAGCGCATCGGACACGGGCTACGAGCAGTACTTC. Translated: CASSASDTGYEQYF.

CDR3 loop: CASSQLQGAAEAFF. As DNA, the CDR3 is TGTGCCAGCAGCCAACTACAGGGGGCTGCAGAAGCTTTCTTT. This rearrangement joins TRBV3-1 (or the pseudogene TRBV3-2) to TRBJ1-1; 9 bases match TRBD1. The V gene end was trimmed by 2 bases and the J gene end by 8 bases; junction bases not matched to a gene: 6. From germline, CDR1 is LGHDT and CDR2 YNNKEL (reference sequence). This CDR3 is 14 amino acids long.

The V and J genes are TRBV2 and TRBJ2-2; possibly TRBD1 for D (6 bases). The V end was cut by 6 bases, the J end by 6 bases, with 11 bases between. The CDR3 is 13 amino acids. CDR1 SNHLY and CDR2 FYNNEI come from the germline V gene. The CDR3 protein is CASSEQGSGELFF. CDR3 nucleotide sequence: TGTGCCAGCAGCGAACAGGGTTCCGGGGAGCTGTTTTTT.

This chain uses TRBV19 with TRBJ2-7; possibly TRBD1 for D (5 bases). Germline V gene sequence: CDR1 LNHDA, CDR2 SQIVND (reference sequence). This CDR3 has 21 amino acids. Trimming removed 5 bases at V and 5 bases at J, with 37 bases between. Here the CDR3 reads CASSPLRQHSVYSYELDEQYF. Written as DNA, the CDR3 is TGTGCCAGTAGTCCCCTAAGACAGCACAGTGTTTACTCCTACGAGCTGGACGAGCAGTACTTC.